These T cell receptor beta chains were read from a single sample in a study of cytomegalovirus exposure and HLA in healthy donors. Produced via immunoSEQ multiplex PCR; TCRdb's table is partial and in-frame only. The table lists 200,000 to 250,000 clones, 75% to 90% of them singletons. The specimen sequenced was PBMCs. These receptor sequences come from a young woman in good health and CMV-seropositive. The CDR3 runs from the conserved cysteine through the conserved F or W. The D gene is left open where the match is weak. Only part of the rows carry a size: once, few, many, or a class if the clone is expanded.

>NA|NA|TRBJ1-5|TRBV27|16
TGTGCCAGCAGCCCCTTGCTTCTAGGGGCGCAGGAGCCCCAGCATTTT
CASSPLLLGAQEPQHF
>NA|TRBD1|TRBJ2-1|TRBV6-1|14
TGTGCCAGCCTTAACAGGGGGCAAGTCGATGAGCAGTTCTTC
CASLNRGQVDEQFF
>few|NA|TRBJ2-1|TRBV9|17
TGTGCCAGCAGCGACCCCGGGACTTCGCACTCCTACAATGAGCAGTTCTTC
CASSDPGTSHSYNEQFF
>NA|NA|TRBJ1-2|TRBV5-6|14
TGTGCCAGCAGCTTGGGGCCGAGTAACTATGGCTACACCTTC
CASSLGPSNYGYTF
>NA|NA|TRBJ1-4|TRBV6-5|15
TGTGCCACAAAGCTTGAAGGGTGGAGAAATGAAAAACTGTTTTTT
CATKLEGWRNEKLFF
>NA|NA|TRBJ2-1|TRBV7-2|14
TGTGCCAGCAGCTTGGAAGGACAGAACAATGAGCAGTTCTTC
CASSLEGQNNEQFF
>NA|NA|TRBJ1-1|TRBV18|14
TGTGCCAGCTCACCTCGCGACGGGAACACTGAAGCTTTCTTT
CASSPRDGNTEAFF
>NA|NA|TRBJ2-3|TRBV7-3|19
TGTGCCAGCAGCTTAAATGGCCGTATGGCGACTACACCTCCATATACGCAGTATTTT
CASSLNGRMATTPPYTQYF
>once|NA|TRBJ2-2|TRBV30|14
TGTGCCTGGGCAGCTCTCCAAATTGGGGGGGAGCTGTTTTTT
CAWAALQIGGELFF
>NA|TRBD2|TRBJ2-7|TRBV9|18
TGTGCCAGCAGCTCCTACCCTGGACTAGCGGGGATCTCCTACGAGCAGTACTTC
CASSSYPGLAGISYEQYF
>NA|NA|TRBJ1-1|TRBV7-3|14
TGTGCCAGCAGCTTAGGGAGGACAAACACTGAAGCTTTCTTT
CASSLGRTNTEAFF
>NA|TRBD1|TRBJ2-7|TRBV9|14
TGTGCCAGCAGCGTGAGCCAGGGGGCCTACGAGCAGTACTTC
CASSVSQGAYEQYF
>NA|NA|TRBJ1-2|TRBV11-2|14
TGTGCCAGCAGCTTAGGCGCAGGCTGGGAGGGCTACACCTTC
CASSLGAGWEGYTF
>NA|NA|TRBJ2-5|TRBV6-1|13
TGTGCCAGCAGTGAACAGTTCCAAGAGACCCAGTACTTC
CASSEQFQETQYF
>NA|NA|TRBJ1-2|TRBV5-6|14
TGTGCCAGCAGCGGTCAAACAGAGGACTATGGCTACACCTTC
CASSGQTEDYGYTF
>NA|NA|TRBJ1-1|TRBV19|15
TGTGCCAGTAGTATGCCATCCAGGGGGAACACTGAAGCTTTCTTT
CASSMPSRGNTEAFF
>NA|TRBD2|TRBJ2-5|TRBV5-6|15
TGTGCCAGCAGCCCCGGAGCGGGAGGACAAGAGACCCAGTACTTC
CASSPGAGGQETQYF
>once|NA|TRBJ1-5|TRBV7-8|13
TGTGCCAGCAGCTATAGTGGGAATCAGCCCCAGCATTTT
CASSYSGNQPQHF
>NA|NA|TRBJ2-3|TRBV7-2|12
TGTGCCAGCAGATGGGGCACAGATACGCAGTATTTT
CASRWGTDTQYF
>once|TRBD1|TRBJ1-1|TRBV27|17
TGTGCCAGCAGTTTAGGGCTTGGTCGGGACAGGGGGCAGGAAGCTTTCTTT
CASSLGLGRDRGQEAFF
>NA|TRBD2|TRBJ2-3|TRBV6-5|14
TGTGCCAGCAGGGCTAGCGGGACCCCAGATACGCAGTATTTT
CASRASGTPDTQYF